The next 11 T cell receptor beta chains were all read from a single sample in a study of CD8+ T cells in alopecia areata. The treatment is: oral pan-JAK inhibitor, 5-10 mg twice daily. TCR sequencing used cDNA made by reverse transcription of extracted RNA. The protocol was immunoSEQ multiplex PCR, while the TCRdb copy is restricted to in-frame clones and leaves out a portion. The sample lists 110,000 or so clones, less than 70% occurring once. The material sequenced was CD4+ T cells sorted from blood, taken at week 24, from a patient treated with tofacitinib. These receptors all come from a human donor with alopecia areata.

The chain links TRBV2 to TRBJ2-5; no clear D gene. The V gene's germline CDR1 is SNHLY and CDR2 FYNNEI. The CDR3 spans 12 residues. The germline V and J ends were trimmed by 1 base and 9 bases, with 9 bases remaining between them. This chain's CDR3 is CASSEELQAQYF. As DNA, the CDR3 is TGTGCCAGCAGTGAAGAACTTCAGGCCCAGTACTTC.

The V gene is TRBV27, the J gene TRBJ1-2; D may be TRBD1 (6 bases). The CDR3 is made up of 15 amino acids. V lost 1 base, J lost 5 bases, and 14 bases lay in between. Germline loops: CDR1 MNHEY, CDR2 SMNVEV (reference sequence). CDR3 sequence: CASSLWGGASYGYTF. The CDR3 coding sequence is TGTGCCAGCAGTTTATGGGGGGGCGCATCGTATGGCTACACCTTC.

This clone was detected only a few times. The gene calls are TRBV14 and TRBJ2-1; D gene uncertain. The CDR3 has 13 residues. CDR1 and CDR2 (germline): SGHDN, FVKESK. V was trimmed by 1 base and J by 12 bases, leaving 13 bases between them. CDR3 residues: CASSQVSLGRQFF. The CDR3 nucleotides are TGTGCCAGCAGCCAAGTTTCCCTTGGGCGGCAGTTCTTC. The full variable domain, in which reference TRBV14 and TRBJ2-1 provide the parts outside the CDR3, is EAGVTQFPSHSVIEKGQTVTLRCDPISGHDNLYWYRRVMGKEIKFLLHFVKESKQDESGMPNNRFLAERTGGTYSTLKVQPAELEDSGVYFCASSQVSLGRQFFGPGTRLTVL.

This clone was observed a few times. The rearrangement uses TRBV7-9 and TRBJ2-3, with no clear D. Trimming stripped 4 bases from V and 0 bases from J, with 8 bases between. There are 14 residues in the CDR3. The germline V gene has CDR1 SEHNR and CDR2 FQNEAQ (reference sequence). CDR3 region: CASSSGVSTDTQYF. For the CDR3, the DNA is TGTGCCAGCAGCTCAGGTGTTAGCACAGATACGCAGTATTTT. Looking up the rest from reference TRBV7-9 and TRBJ2-3 gives the full variable domain: DTGVSQNPRHKITKRGQNVTFRCDPISEHNRLYWYRQTLGQGPEFLTYFQNEAQLEKSRLLSDRFSAERPKGSFSTLEIQRTEQGDSAMYLCASSSGVSTDTQYFGPGTRLTVL.

The chain uses TRBV4-1 and TRBJ2-7, with a possible D match to TRBD2 (5 bases). Germline V gives CDR1 MGHRA, CDR2 YSYEKL. Deletions cut 4 bases from V and 2 bases from J, with 9 bases between. The CDR3 sequence is 13 residues long. The CDR3 loop reads CASSRLGAYEQYF. The CDR3 bases are TGCGCCAGCAGCCGCCTCGGGGCCTACGAGCAGTACTTC.

The chain carries TRBV7-2 and TRBJ2-1, with 14 positions matching TRBD2. The germline CDR1 and CDR2 sequences are SGHTA and FQGNSA. The CDR3 is 15 amino acids. V lost 4 bases to trimming and J lost 7 bases; unmatched junction nucleotides: 3. Here the CDR3 DNA reads TGTGCCAGCAGCTCCCGACTAGCGGGGGGGAATGAGCAGTTCTTC. It translates to CASSSRLAGGNEQFF.

V is TRBV9 and J is TRBJ1-1, with 7 bases identical to TRBD1. CDR1 is SGDLS, CDR2 YYNGEE, per germline. This CDR3 comprises 14 residues. With V trimmed by 3 bases and J by 2 bases, 4 bases remained unmatched. CDR3 coding DNA: TGTGCCAGCAGCGCAACAGGGGCAAACACTGAAGCTTTCTTT. Protein: CASSATGANTEAFF.

The chain carries TRBV1 and TRBJ2-1; the table gives TRBD2 as D, unverified against the DNA. TRBV1 is shown as a pseudogene. The CDR3 sequence is 13 residues long. As DNA, the CDR3 is TGCACCAGCAGCCGGACTAGTCTGAATGAGCAGTTCTTC. Protein product: CTSSRTSLNEQFF.

This clone was picked up a small number of times. The genes are TRBV5-1 and TRBJ2-3; 9 nucleotides align to TRBD2. J gave up 7 bases and V 4 bases, and 7 bases lay outside the gene matches. From germline, CDR1 is SGHRS and CDR2 YFSETQ. This CDR3 is 14 amino acids long. This CDR3 is CASSPGLAWNTQYF. CDR3 bases: TGCGCCAGCAGCCCCGGACTAGCGTGGAATACGCAGTATTTT.

The table lists this clone with a few counts. V and J are TRBV7-2 and TRBJ2-2; perhaps TRBD1 as D (6 bases). CDR3 length equals 15 residues. CDR1 is SGHTA, CDR2 FQGNSA, per germline. The germline V and J ends were trimmed by 4 bases and 0 bases, with 9 bases remaining between them. The CDR3 nucleotides read TGTGCCAGCAGCTCGGACAGCACGAACACCGGGGAGCTGTTTTTT. Encoded protein: CASSSDSTNTGELFF.

The CDR3 loop is CASRPGSSYNEQFF. The CDR3 DNA is TGTGCCAGCAGGCCGGGGAGCTCCTACAATGAGCAGTTCTTC. The rearrangement links TRBV2 to TRBJ2-1, with D possibly matching TRBD2 (5 bases). Germline CDR1 reads SNHLY; CDR2 reads FYNNEI. The V and J ends lost 6 bases and 0 bases respectively, with 9 bases between them. This CDR3 comprises 14 residues.